This entry is about one T cell receptor beta chain. Its target is unknown. This entry is derived from a study of T and B cells in COVID-19 patients. From blood, about 240-550 ng of genomic DNA served as TRB template. Study-wide results and caveats: Symptomatic-phase blood samples from mildly ill patients and early samples from severe cases were scarce. Exclusive to the recovered cohort were 2,000 to 2,500 TCR clusters, roughly 34 of them with low generation probability. Patients with COVID-19 reportedly showed strongly skewed T cell receptor beta variable and joining gene usage.

Looked up from germline, CDR1 is KGHSH and CDR2 is LQKENI. This CDR3 region has 15 residues. The ends were cut back, 6 bases at V and 1 base at J, with 13 bases in the middle. BIOMED2 TRB-A/B primer pools were used in multiplex TRB PCR. TCRdb redid the calling of the multiplex PCR reads with MiXCR, one entry per CDR3 protein. The sample records approximately 17,000 distinct CDR3 sequences, 27% being singletons. The receptor was derived from a human donor who had recovered from COVID-19. The chain couples TRBV18 to TRBJ1-5; D is undetermined. What was sequenced was blood. Here the CDR3 reads CASSPQRGSNQPQHF. In DNA form, the CDR3 reads TGTGCCAGCTCCCCGCAGCGAGGGAGCAATCAGCCCCAGCATTTT.